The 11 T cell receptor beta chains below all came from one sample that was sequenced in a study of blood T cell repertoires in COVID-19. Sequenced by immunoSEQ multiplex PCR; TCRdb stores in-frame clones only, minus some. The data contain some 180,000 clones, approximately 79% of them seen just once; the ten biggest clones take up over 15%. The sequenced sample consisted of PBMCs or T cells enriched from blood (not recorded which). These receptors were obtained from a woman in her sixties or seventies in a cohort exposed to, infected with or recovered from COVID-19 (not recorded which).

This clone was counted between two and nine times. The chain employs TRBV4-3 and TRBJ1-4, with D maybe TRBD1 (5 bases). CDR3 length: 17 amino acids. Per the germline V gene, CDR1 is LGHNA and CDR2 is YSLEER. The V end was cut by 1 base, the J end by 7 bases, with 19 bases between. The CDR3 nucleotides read TGCGCCAGCAGCCAAGCCCCTCCGGGACTCCTATCTGAAAAACTGTTTTTT. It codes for CASSQAPPGLLSEKLFF.

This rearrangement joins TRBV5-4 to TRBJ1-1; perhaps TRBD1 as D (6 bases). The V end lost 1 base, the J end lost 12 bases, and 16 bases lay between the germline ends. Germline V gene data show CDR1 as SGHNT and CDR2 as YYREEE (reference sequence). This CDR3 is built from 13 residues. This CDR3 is CASSLSTGTSSFF. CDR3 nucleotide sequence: TGTGCCAGCAGCTTGAGTACAGGGACGAGTTCTTTCTTT.

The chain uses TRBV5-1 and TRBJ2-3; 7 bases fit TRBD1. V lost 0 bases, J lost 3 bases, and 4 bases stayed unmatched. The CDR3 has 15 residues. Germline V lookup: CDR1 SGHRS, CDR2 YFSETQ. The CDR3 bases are TGCGCCAGCAGCTTGGGGGACAGACTAACAGATACGCAGTATTTT. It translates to CASSLGDRLTDTQYF.

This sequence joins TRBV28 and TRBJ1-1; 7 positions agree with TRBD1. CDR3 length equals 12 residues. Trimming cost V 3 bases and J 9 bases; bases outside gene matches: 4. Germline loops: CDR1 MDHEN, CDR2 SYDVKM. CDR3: CASSFGQAQAFF. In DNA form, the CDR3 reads TGTGCCAGCAGTTTTGGACAGGCTCAAGCTTTCTTT.

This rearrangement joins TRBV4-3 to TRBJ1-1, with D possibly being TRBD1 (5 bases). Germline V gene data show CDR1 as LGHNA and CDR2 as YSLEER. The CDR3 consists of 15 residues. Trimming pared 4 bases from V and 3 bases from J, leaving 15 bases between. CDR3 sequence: CASSPTGGADTEAFF. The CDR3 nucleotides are TGCGCCAGCAGCCCAACCGGCGGGGCGGACACTGAAGCTTTCTTT.

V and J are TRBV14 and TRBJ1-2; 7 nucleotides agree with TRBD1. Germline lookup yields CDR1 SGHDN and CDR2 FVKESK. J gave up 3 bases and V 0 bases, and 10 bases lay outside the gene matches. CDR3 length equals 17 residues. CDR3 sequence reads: CASSQDQVQGWYYGYTF. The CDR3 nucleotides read TGTGCCAGCAGCCAAGATCAAGTACAGGGGTGGTACTATGGCTACACCTTC.

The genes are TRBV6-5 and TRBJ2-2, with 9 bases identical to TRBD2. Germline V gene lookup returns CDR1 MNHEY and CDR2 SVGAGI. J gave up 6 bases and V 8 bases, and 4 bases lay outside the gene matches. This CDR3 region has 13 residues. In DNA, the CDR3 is TGTGCCAGCGCTAGCGGGATCTCCGGGGAGCTGTTTTTT. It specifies CASASGISGELFF.

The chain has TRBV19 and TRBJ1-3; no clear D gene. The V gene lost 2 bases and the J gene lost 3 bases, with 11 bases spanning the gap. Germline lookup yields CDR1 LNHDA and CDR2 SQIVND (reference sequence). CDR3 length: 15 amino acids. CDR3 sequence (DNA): TGTGCCAGTAGTATAATGCCAACTGGTGGAAACACCATATATTTT. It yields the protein CASSIMPTGGNTIYF.

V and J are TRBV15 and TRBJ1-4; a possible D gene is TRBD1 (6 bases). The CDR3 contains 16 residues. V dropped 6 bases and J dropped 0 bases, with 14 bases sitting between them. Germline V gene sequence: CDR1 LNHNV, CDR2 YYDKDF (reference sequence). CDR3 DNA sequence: TGTGCCACCAGATTGGGACACTCTGCAACTAATGAAAAACTGTTTTTT. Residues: CATRLGHSATNEKLFF.

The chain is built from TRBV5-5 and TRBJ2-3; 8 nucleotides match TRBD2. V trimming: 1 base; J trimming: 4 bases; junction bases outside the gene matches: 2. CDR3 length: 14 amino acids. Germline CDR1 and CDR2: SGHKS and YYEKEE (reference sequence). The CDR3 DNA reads TGTGCCAGCAGCTTGAGCGGGAGTCCAGATACGCAGTATTTT. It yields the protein CASSLSGSPDTQYF.

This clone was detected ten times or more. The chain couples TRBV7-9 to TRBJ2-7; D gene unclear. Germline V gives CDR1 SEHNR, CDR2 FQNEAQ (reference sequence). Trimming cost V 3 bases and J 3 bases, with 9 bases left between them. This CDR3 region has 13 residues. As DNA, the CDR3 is TGTGCCAGCAGCTTCGAGGAGATCTACGAGCAGTACTTC. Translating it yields CASSFEEIYEQYF.